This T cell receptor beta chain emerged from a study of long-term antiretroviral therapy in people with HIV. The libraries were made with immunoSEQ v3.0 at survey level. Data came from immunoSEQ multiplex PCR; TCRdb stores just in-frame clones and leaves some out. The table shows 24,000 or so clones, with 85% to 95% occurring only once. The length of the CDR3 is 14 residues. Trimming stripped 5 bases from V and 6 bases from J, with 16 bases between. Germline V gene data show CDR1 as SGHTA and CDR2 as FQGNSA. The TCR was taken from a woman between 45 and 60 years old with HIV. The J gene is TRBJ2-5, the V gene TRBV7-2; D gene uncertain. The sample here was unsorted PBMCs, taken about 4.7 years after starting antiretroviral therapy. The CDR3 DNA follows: TGTGCCAGCAGCCCTGACCCCTACAGAAAGACCCAGTACTTC. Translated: CASSPDPYRKTQYF.